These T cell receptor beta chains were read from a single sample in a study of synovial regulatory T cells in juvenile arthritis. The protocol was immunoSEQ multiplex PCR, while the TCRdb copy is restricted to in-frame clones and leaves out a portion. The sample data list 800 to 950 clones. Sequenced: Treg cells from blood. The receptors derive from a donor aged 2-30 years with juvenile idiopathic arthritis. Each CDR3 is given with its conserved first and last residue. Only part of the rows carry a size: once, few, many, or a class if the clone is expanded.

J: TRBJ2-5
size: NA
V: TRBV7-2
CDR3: CASSLGLARYF

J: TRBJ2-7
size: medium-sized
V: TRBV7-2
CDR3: CASSFFLGTGGYGYEQYF

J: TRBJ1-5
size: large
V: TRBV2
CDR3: CASRPDRAGNQPQHF

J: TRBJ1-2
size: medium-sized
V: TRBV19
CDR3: CAIKRGVYGYTF

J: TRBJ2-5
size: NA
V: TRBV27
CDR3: CASSSTSGKQETQYF

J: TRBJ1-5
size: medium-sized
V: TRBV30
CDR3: CAWSDTGGYQPQHF

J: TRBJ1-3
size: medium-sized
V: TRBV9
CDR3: CASSGQGGNTIYF

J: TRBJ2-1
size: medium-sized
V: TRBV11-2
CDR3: CASSFTVGKSPYNEQFF

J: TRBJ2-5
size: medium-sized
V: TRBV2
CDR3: CASSLGGTQYF

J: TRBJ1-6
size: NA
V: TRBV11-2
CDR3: CASSLYSLGNNSPLHF

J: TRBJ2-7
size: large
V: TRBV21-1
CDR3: CASSKDLGPFSWLRYYEQYF

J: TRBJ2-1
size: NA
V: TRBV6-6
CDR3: CASSPTGNEQFF

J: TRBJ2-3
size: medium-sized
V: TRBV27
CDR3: CASRTGRDTQYF

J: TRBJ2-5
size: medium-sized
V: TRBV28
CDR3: CASSLAESQETQYF

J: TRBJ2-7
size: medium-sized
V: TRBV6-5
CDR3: CASRRDWDSYEQYF

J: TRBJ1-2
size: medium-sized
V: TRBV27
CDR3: CASRRQGTYGYTF

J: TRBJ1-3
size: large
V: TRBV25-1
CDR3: CASSEWGGAGNTIYF

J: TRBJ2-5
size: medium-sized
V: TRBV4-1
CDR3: CASSYGEREQETQYF

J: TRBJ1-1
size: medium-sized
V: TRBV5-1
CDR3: CASSWAGSNTEAFF

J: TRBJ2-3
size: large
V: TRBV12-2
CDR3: CASRLEGLAGAYNTSTDTQYF

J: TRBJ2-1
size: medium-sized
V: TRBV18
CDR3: CASSQFRDTLFLDEQFF

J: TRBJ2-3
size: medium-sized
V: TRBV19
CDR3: CASRTSGADTQYF

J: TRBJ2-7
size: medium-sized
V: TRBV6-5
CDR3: CASRQGGQGGYEQYF

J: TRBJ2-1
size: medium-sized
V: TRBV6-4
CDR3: CASSSSSGDYNEQFF

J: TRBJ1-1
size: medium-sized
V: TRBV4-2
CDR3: CASSRYLRDRRFGTEAFF

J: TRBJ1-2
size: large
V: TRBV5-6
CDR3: CASSLTGQGVYGYTF

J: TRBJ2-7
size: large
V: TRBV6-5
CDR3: CASSYYGGSSYEQYF

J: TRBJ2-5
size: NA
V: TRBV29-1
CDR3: CSTKGGTVQETQYF

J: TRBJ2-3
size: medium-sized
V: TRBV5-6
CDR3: CASTFSGVTDTQYF

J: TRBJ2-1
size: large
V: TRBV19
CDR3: CASSTPLAGGLYNEQFF

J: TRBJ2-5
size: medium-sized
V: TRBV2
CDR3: CASKRETQYF

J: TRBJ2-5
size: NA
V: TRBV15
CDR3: CATSWGAGETQYF

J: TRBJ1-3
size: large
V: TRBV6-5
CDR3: CASRITGVGNTIYF

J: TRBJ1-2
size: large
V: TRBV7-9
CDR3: CASSFSYRTGGGYTF

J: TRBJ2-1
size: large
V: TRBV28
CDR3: CASSLGTSGYNEQFF

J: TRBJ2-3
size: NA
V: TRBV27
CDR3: CASSGAGTDTQYF

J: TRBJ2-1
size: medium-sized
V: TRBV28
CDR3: CASSSPPAGKGNEQFF

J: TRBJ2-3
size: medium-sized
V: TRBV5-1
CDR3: CASRATDTQYF